The entry that follows covers one T cell receptor (beta chain) sequence. This sample was included in a study of identical twins. Unique molecular identifiers were in the cDNA, with template-switch universal primer binding. TCRdb redid the calling of the 5' RACE reads with MiXCR, one entry per CDR3 protein. The data show roughly 490,000 distinct CDR3 sequences, 13% to 15% seen once. Every sampled donor was Caucasian and healthy. From germline, CDR1 is LNHNV and CDR2 YYDKDF (reference sequence). The CDR3 consists of 12 residues. V was cut by 5 bases and J by 7 bases, with 11 bases left in between. These data were likewise used in another study, on yellow fever vaccine responses in identical twins. As that study records: Twins reportedly showed a vaccine T cell response that seemed partly convergent and partly personalized.

Sequencing was performed on CD4+ T cells sorted from blood. The sequence derives from a woman in her late teens or twenties in good health. The chain joins TRBV15 to TRBJ1-1, with unresolved D. The chain's CDR3 is CATSGRLSEAFF. Here the CDR3 DNA reads TGTGCCACCAGCGGCAGACTAAGTGAAGCTTTCTTT.